These 30 T cell receptor beta chains originate from one sample sequenced in a study of molecular identifiers for immune sequencing clone quantification. TCRdb re-derived calls from the PCR reads in MiXCR, one entry per CDR3 protein. The sample comprises approximately 20,000 distinct CDR3 sequences, about a fifth of which are singletons, and 5% to 7% rests with the top ten. The sample taken for sequencing was naive CD8+ T cells from blood, with Jurkat cell RNA spiked in. Subset reported: FACS-sorted CD8+CD4-CCR7+CD45RA+ naive T cells. These receptors came from a human donor in good health. Some libraries in this study had Jurkat cell RNA spiked in.

This clonotype showed up many times. The chain recombines TRBV27 with TRBJ1-3; possibly TRBD1 for D (6 bases). The CDR3 is 14 amino acids. Germline CDR1 and CDR2: MNHEY and SMNVEV (reference sequence). Between the trimmed V and J ends, which lost 4 bases and 2 bases, there was a span of 9 bases. DNA for the CDR3: TGTGCCAGCAGTTCGGGGGGGCCTGGAAACACCATATATTTT. Encoded protein: CASSSGGPGNTIYF.

This clonotype is medium-sized (0.01 to 0.1%) in the sample. The genes are TRBV20-1 and TRBJ1-5; possible D gene TRBD1, 5 bases. V was pared by 5 bases and J by 0 bases, with 14 bases between. Germline CDR1 DFQATT, CDR2 SNEGSKA (reference sequence). The CDR3 has 15 residues. The CDR3 loop is CSAPQGLNSNQPQHF. The CDR3 DNA reads TGCAGTGCTCCCCAGGGCCTGAATAGCAATCAGCCCCAGCATTTT.

This clonotype occurred many times. The chain employs TRBV7-7 and TRBJ2-1; tentatively, D is TRBD2 (6 bases). Trimming pared 1 base from V and 8 bases from J, leaving 18 bases between. This CDR3 spans 16 amino acids. CDR1 and CDR2 from the germline V gene are SSHAT and FNYEAQ (reference sequence). CDR3 region: CASSLEVAALPDEQFF. The CDR3 DNA reads TGTGCCAGCAGCTTAGAGGTAGCGGCCCTTCCCGATGAGCAGTTCTTC.

Remarks on this clonotype: Possible read error: a much larger clone is one base away. The chain couples TRBV12-3 or TRBV12-4 to TRBJ2-7; D gene ambiguous. V was shortened by 6 bases and J by 2 bases, with 5 bases between the two germline ends. The CDR3 runs to 11 residues. CDR3 residues: CASRHPYEQYF. CDR3 DNA: TGTGCCAGCAGGCACCCCTACGAGCAGTACTTC.

A remark on this clonotype: A read error may be the cause here, since a much bigger clone is one base away. This chain joins TRBV27 and TRBJ1-1; D is ambiguous. The CDR3 has 13 residues. Germline values: CDR1 MNHEY, CDR2 SMNVEV (reference sequence). Trimming took 2 bases from V and 6 from J, leaving 10 bases between them. The CDR3: CASSLGPNAEAFF. CDR3 in DNA: TGTGCCAGCAGTTTAGGACCCAACGCTGAAGCTTTCTTT.

This clonotype was counted ten times or more. The rearrangement uses TRBV27 and TRBJ2-1, with a weak D call TRBD1 (5 bases). Deletions cut 0 bases from V and 6 bases from J, with 9 bases between. The CDR3 runs to 14 residues. Germline V gene data show CDR1 as MNHEY and CDR2 as SMNVEV (reference sequence). This CDR3 is CASSLSGAGNEQFF. The DNA of the CDR3 is TGTGCCAGCAGTTTATCAGGGGCAGGCAATGAGCAGTTCTTC.

In its sample, this clonotype was seen many times. This chain connects TRBV7-9 to TRBJ2-1; D call uncertain. CDR3 length: 11 amino acids. CDR1 is SEHNR and CDR2 is FQNEAQ in the germline V gene (reference sequence). The V gene lost 4 bases and the J gene lost 9 bases, with 7 bases spanning the gap. CDR3 protein: CASSWSVEQFF. The CDR3, as DNA: TGTGCCAGCAGCTGGAGCGTTGAGCAGTTCTTC.

The chain carries TRBV5-4 and TRBJ2-2, with TRBD2 identical over 9 bases. Germline V lookup: CDR1 SGHNT, CDR2 YYREEE (reference sequence). The CDR3 spans 16 residues. V was clipped by 0 bases and J by 5 bases; unmatched bases: 5. This CDR3 is CASSLESSGMTGELFF. The CDR3 region has the DNA TGTGCCAGCAGCTTGGAGTCTAGCGGGATGACCGGGGAGCTGTTTTTT.

In this sample, this clonotype is medium-sized. The chain combines TRBV9 with TRBJ2-7; 9 bases line up with TRBD2. Germline V gives CDR1 SGDLS, CDR2 YYNGEE. This CDR3 contains 15 residues. Trimming removed 4 bases from V and 2 bases from J; junction bases left unmatched: 7. The CDR3 protein is CASSLTGTSPYEQYF. CDR3 coding DNA: TGTGCCAGCAGCCTCACCGGGACTAGCCCCTACGAGCAGTACTTC.

The V call is TRBV15, the J call TRBJ1-1; 8 nucleotides agree with TRBD1. The trim removed 1 base at V and 1 base at J, leaving 2 bases unmatched. CDR1 is LNHNV, CDR2 YYDKDF, per germline (reference sequence). This CDR3 is built from 15 residues. The CDR3 sequence is CATSRGGTGNTEAFF. In DNA, the CDR3 is TGTGCCACCAGCAGAGGCGGGACAGGGAACACTGAAGCTTTCTTT.

This clonotype occurred many times. CDR3 region: CSVGYREIETQYF. The DNA for the CDR3 is TGCAGCGTTGGATACAGGGAGATCGAGACCCAGTACTTC. This chain uses TRBV29-1 with TRBJ2-5; maybe TRBD1 (6 bases). Germline lookup yields CDR1 SQVTM and CDR2 ANQGSEA. The CDR3 extends over 13 amino acids. The V gene lost 4 bases and the J gene lost 5 bases, with 14 bases spanning the gap.

By share of the sample, this clonotype is medium-sized. The V call is TRBV9, the J call TRBJ2-3; TRBD2 matches 8 bases. This CDR3 is 16 amino acids long. V trimming: 4 bases; J trimming: 3 bases; junction bases outside the gene matches: 10. Germline-derived CDR1 and CDR2 are SGDLS and YYNGEE. CDR3 sequence: CASSTGLAARTDTQYF. In DNA, the CDR3 is TGTGCCAGCAGCACAGGACTAGCCGCTAGGACAGATACGCAGTATTTT.

This clonotype counts as medium-sized. The genes are TRBV28 and TRBJ2-7; 9 bases fit TRBD2. Losses at the gene ends were 5 bases for V and 1 base for J; bases not matched to a gene: 3. The CDR3 contains 14 residues. Germline CDR1 reads MDHEN; CDR2 reads SYDVKM. The CDR3 protein is CASSQLAGSYEQYF. The CDR3 DNA is TGTGCCAGCAGTCAGCTAGCGGGATCCTACGAGCAGTACTTC.

For this clonotype: A much larger clone sits a single nucleotide away, making a read error possible. This chain uses TRBV10-3 with TRBJ2-1; 8 bases map to TRBD1. CDR1 ENHRY and CDR2 SYGVKD come from the germline V gene. The V and J ends lost 4 bases and 2 bases, in that order; junction bases with no gene match: 16. The CDR3 length is 19 residues. CDR3: CAISGSSRGLTPAYNEQFF. DNA for the CDR3: TGTGCCATCAGTGGGTCAAGCAGGGGGCTAACCCCAGCCTACAATGAGCAGTTCTTC.

This clonotype counts as medium-sized. J is TRBJ2-7 and V is TRBV5-8; the D gene could be TRBD1 or TRBD2 (6 bases each). Germline-derived CDR1 and CDR2 are SGHTS and YDEGEE. This CDR3 spans 13 amino acids. The V end lost 7 bases, the J end lost 2 bases, and 13 bases lay between the germline ends. The CDR3 spells CASRGQLTYEQYF. In DNA, the CDR3 is TGTGCCAGCCGGGGGCAGCTGACCTACGAGCAGTACTTC.

This clonotype was seen ten or more times. This chain connects TRBV7-2 to TRBJ2-2, with D perhaps TRBD1 (6 bases). Trimming took 7 bases from V and 9 from J, leaving 9 bases between them. Germline V gene data show CDR1 as SGHTA and CDR2 as FQGNSA. This CDR3 contains 11 residues. This chain's CDR3 is CASNQGRELFF. CDR3 DNA: TGTGCCAGCAACCAGGGGAGGGAGCTGTTTTTT.

This clonotype is labeled medium-sized. This chain joins TRBV24-1 and TRBJ2-1; D unresolved. Per the germline V gene, CDR1 is KGHDR and CDR2 is SFDVKD. The CDR3 sequence is 11 residues long. Deletions cut 5 bases from V and 10 bases from J, with 8 bases between. The CDR3 reads CATSGNREQFF. The CDR3 DNA is TGTGCCACCAGTGGGAATCGAGAGCAGTTCTTC.

By frequency in the sample, this clonotype is medium-sized (0.01 to 0.1%). The chain links TRBV20-1 to TRBJ2-7, with D perhaps matching TRBD1 (5 bases). V was clipped by 1 base and J by 3 bases, with 13 bases between them. The length of the CDR3 is 14 residues. The germline CDR1 and CDR2 sequences are DFQATT and SNEGSKA (reference sequence). Written as DNA, the CDR3 is TGCAGTGCTAGAGTCCCCAGGGCCAACTACGAGCAGTACTTC. Its translation: CSARVPRANYEQYF.

Note on this clonotype: This may be a read error: a much more frequent sequence differs by one nucleotide. The J gene is TRBJ2-5, the V gene TRBV7-2; possibly TRBD1 or TRBD2 for D (5 bases each). Per the germline V gene, CDR1 is SGHTA and CDR2 is FQGNSA. This CDR3 is 15 amino acids long. The CDR3 spells CAGSLPPSGGETQYF. The CDR3 DNA follows: TGTGCCGGCAGCTTACCCCCAAGTGGGGGAGAGACCCAGTACTTC. Complete variable domain (other parts from reference TRBV7-2 and TRBJ2-5): GAGVSQSPSNKVTEKGKDVELRCDPISGHTALYWYRQSLGQGLEFLIYFQGNSAPDKSGLPSDRFSAERTGGSVSTLTIQRTQQEDSAVYLCAGSLPPSGGETQYFGPGTRLLVL.

This clonotype was detected ten times or more. The rearrangement links TRBV29-1 to TRBJ2-3; no reliable D call. V was trimmed by 3 bases and J by 10 bases, leaving 20 bases between them. This CDR3 is 14 amino acids long. Germline CDR1 SQVTM, CDR2 ANQGSEA. Here the CDR3 DNA reads TGCAGCGTTGAGATAGGGTCGATCGACCGGGCGCAGTATTTT. Protein sequence: CSVEIGSIDRAQYF.

This clonotype was counted ten times or more. V usage is TRBV10-3 and J usage is TRBJ2-7, with 10 bases matching TRBD2. The CDR3 is made up of 13 amino acids. Per germline, CDR1 ENHRY and CDR2 SYGVKD. J lost 4 bases, V lost 10 bases, and 7 bases had no gene match. The CDR3 DNA follows: TGTGCCAACCAGCGGGAGGGCAGGTACGAGCAGTACTTC. Its protein is CANQREGRYEQYF.

In regard to this clonotype: A much larger clone lies a single base off, so this may be a read error. V is TRBV11-2 and J is TRBJ2-7; 7 bases align to TRBD2. The CDR3 totals 13 residues. Germline CDR1 is SGHAT and CDR2 is FQNNGV. The CDR3 region has the DNA TGTGCCGGCAGCTTAGGACTAGCCTACGAGCAGTACTTC. This encodes CAGSLGLAYEQYF.

In its sample, this clonotype is medium-sized. The chain is built from TRBV12-3 or TRBV12-4 and TRBJ1-1; D unclear. CDR3 length: 11 residues. V was shortened by 5 bases and J by 4 bases, with 5 bases between the two germline ends. The CDR3 region is CASSASTEAFF. CDR3 coding DNA: TGTGCCAGCAGTGCGTCCACTGAAGCTTTCTTT.

V and J are TRBV6-6 and TRBJ1-3, with D maybe TRBD1 (5 bases). The V gene's germline CDR1 is MNHNY and CDR2 SVGAGI (reference sequence). V shed 2 bases and J shed 2 bases, with 10 bases lying between them. The length of the CDR3 is 15 residues. DNA for the CDR3: TGTGCCAGCAGTTACCCGCCGGGGCCTGGAAACACCATATATTTT. This codes for CASSYPPGPGNTIYF.

The CDR3 protein is CASSSTLSGKVFRETQYF. The CDR3 nucleotides read TGTGCCAGCAGCTCCACCTTGAGCGGGAAGGTATTTAGAGAGACCCAGTACTTC. The chain combines TRBV5-4 with TRBJ2-5; 7 bases fit TRBD2. Germline V gene data show CDR1 as SGHNT and CDR2 as YYREEE (reference sequence). Trimming cost V 3 bases and J 4 bases; bases outside gene matches: 18. The CDR3 totals 18 residues.

A remark on this clonotype: The junction differs from germline at one of its ends, possibly a read error. V gene TRBV6-1 combines with J gene TRBJ2-3; tentatively, D is TRBD1 or TRBD2 (5 bases each). Per the germline V gene, CDR1 is MNHNS and CDR2 is SASEGT. The CDR3 spans 15 residues. CDR3 residues: CASREGDPGADTQYF. CDR3 nucleotides: TGTGCCAGCAGGGAAGGGGACCCCGGCGCAGATACGCAGTATTTT.

By share of the sample, this clonotype is medium-sized (0.01 to 0.1%). This chain links TRBV7-9 with TRBJ2-5, with D uncertain. Germline V gene sequence: CDR1 SEHNR, CDR2 FQNEAQ (reference sequence). The CDR3 contains 13 residues. V lost 3 bases and J 4 bases, leaving 9 bases between the germline ends. The CDR3 loop is CASSFEVGETQYF. The CDR3 DNA reads TGTGCCAGCAGCTTCGAGGTCGGAGAGACCCAGTACTTC.

This clonotype was seen repeatedly, ten times or more. CDR3 loop: CASSLSAAYEQYF. CDR3 bases: TGTGCCAGCAGTTTATCTGCAGCGTACGAGCAGTACTTC. The V call is TRBV27, the J call TRBJ2-7; D gene unclear. Germline V lookup: CDR1 MNHEY, CDR2 SMNVEV (reference sequence). This CDR3 contains 13 residues. V lost 0 bases to trimming and J lost 4 bases, with 7 bases between them.

This chain connects TRBV6-6 to TRBJ1-1; maybe TRBD1 (5 bases). Germline CDR1 and CDR2: MNHNY and SVGAGI (reference sequence). The CDR3 loop spans 15 amino acids. The ends were cut back, 2 bases at V and 6 bases at J, with 16 bases in the middle. The CDR3 nucleotides read TGTGCCAGCAGTTACCGGGCCGGGGGTTTGCCTGAAGCTTTCTTT. This gives the protein CASSYRAGGLPEAFF.

This clonotype is classed as medium-sized. This chain links TRBV27 with TRBJ2-5; the D is unclear. Trimming pared 3 bases from V and 0 bases from J, leaving 5 bases between. The CDR3 consists of 13 residues. The V gene's germline CDR1 is MNHEY and CDR2 SMNVEV (reference sequence). CDR3 amino acids: CASSFGYQETQYF. The CDR3 DNA reads TGTGCCAGCAGTTTCGGATACCAAGAGACCCAGTACTTC.